The 11 T cell receptor beta chains given below trace back to one sample, sequenced in a study of T cells in Graves' hyperthyroidism and ophthalmopathy. The CDR3 regions of TCR beta were amplified from RNA transcripts. First-round RT-PCR with HTBI primers amplified the TCR CDR3 region. TCRdb used MiXCR to reprocess the multiplex PCR reads, holding one entry per CDR3 protein. The repertoire has about 620,000 distinct CDR3 sequences, about a sixth of them found once; the top ten carry 3.5% to 4%. Sequencing was performed on blood. The source of these receptors is a woman in her twenties or thirties with Graves' hyperthyroidism.

The rearrangement uses TRBV2 and TRBJ1-3; D uncertain. This CDR3 is built from 16 residues. V dropped 4 bases and J dropped 1 base, with 14 bases sitting between them. Germline values: CDR1 SNHLY, CDR2 FYNNEI. CDR3 DNA: TGTGCCAGCAGTGGACGTGGAGGGCTATCTGGAAACACCATATATTTT. Its protein is CASSGRGGLSGNTIYF.

The table lists this clonotype with a few counts. The chain combines TRBV7-9 with TRBJ2-2; 8 nucleotides align to TRBD1. The CDR3 consists of 19 residues. The germline CDR1 and CDR2 sequences are SEHNR and FQNEAQ (reference sequence). The V segment lost 5 bases and the J segment 2 bases; nucleotides outside the gene matches: 16. CDR3 in DNA: TGTGCCAGCAGCCCACGGGCGGGTGTGGACAGGGCAAACACCGGGGAGCTGTTTTTT. It is translated as CASSPRAGVDRANTGELFF.

This clonotype was recorded at least ten times. V is TRBV28 and J is TRBJ1-2; 7 nucleotides align to TRBD1. From germline, CDR1 is MDHEN and CDR2 SYDVKM. The V gene end was trimmed by 8 bases and the J gene end by 8 bases; junction bases not matched to a gene: 14. The CDR3 covers 14 residues. The DNA for the CDR3 is TGTGCCAGCTTCCCACATCAGACAGGGCTGGGCTACACCTTC. This translates into CASFPHQTGLGYTF.

This clonotype has more than one count but fewer than ten. The chain is built from TRBV4-1 and TRBJ2-1, with D perhaps TRBD2 (6 bases). The CDR3 is made up of 15 amino acids. In germline, CDR1 is MGHRA, CDR2 YSYEKL. The V gene lost 0 bases and the J gene lost 8 bases, with 14 bases spanning the gap. Written as DNA, the CDR3 is TGCGCCAGCAGCCAAGATCTGGGACTTCTTGATGAGCAGTTCTTC. It specifies CASSQDLGLLDEQFF.

This clonotype was observed a handful of times. This chain uses TRBV18 with TRBJ1-5; tentatively, D is TRBD1 (6 bases). In germline, CDR1 is KGHSH, CDR2 LQKENI. The CDR3 spans 15 residues. Trimming left V 3 bases short and J 1 base short, with 10 bases between. The CDR3 DNA sequence: TGTGCCAGCTCACCTTATCAGGGGAGCAATCAGCCCCAGCATTTT. Residues: CASSPYQGSNQPQHF.

This clonotype occurred a few times. The rearrangement joins TRBV5-4 to TRBJ2-5; 7 bases are shared with TRBD1. This CDR3 has 14 amino acids. The V segment lost 4 bases and the J segment 7 bases; nucleotides outside the gene matches: 10. The germline gives CDR1 SGHNT, CDR2 YYREEE (reference sequence). This CDR3 is CASSPPQGIGTQYF. The CDR3 DNA sequence: TGTGCCAGCAGCCCACCACAGGGGATCGGGACCCAGTACTTC.

The chain is built from TRBV28 and TRBJ2-3; 9 positions agree with TRBD2. CDR3 size: 15 residues. The junction had 10 bases not matched to a gene; V was cut back by 8 bases and J by 4 bases. Germline CDR1 is MDHEN and CDR2 is SYDVKM. The CDR3 region is CASRGGRGGADTQYF. In nucleotides, the CDR3 is TGTGCCAGCCGGGGCGGGAGGGGAGGCGCAGATACGCAGTATTTT.

The rearrangement uses TRBV15 and TRBJ2-3; no clear D gene. The CDR3 is 14 residues long. Germline V lookup: CDR1 LNHNV, CDR2 YYDKDF (reference sequence). With 3 bases removed from V and 2 bases from J, the gap between germline ends came to 9 bases. CDR3 sequence (DNA): TGTGCCACCAGCAGTCTAGAGGCCACAGATACGCAGTATTTT. Residues: CATSSLEATDTQYF.

The chain employs TRBV4-1 and TRBJ2-7, with D possibly TRBD1 on 5 matching bases. The CDR3 is 15 residues long. Germline V CDR1 and CDR2: MGHRA, YSYEKL. V lost 1 base and J lost 0, with 10 bases in between. In nucleotides, the CDR3 is TGCGCCAGCAGCCAAGGCTTGGGGCCCTCCTACGAGCAGTACTTC. This translates into CASSQGLGPSYEQYF.

The chain joins TRBV10-2 to TRBJ1-4; D remains unclear. CDR1 is WSHSY and CDR2 is SAAADI in the germline V gene. V dropped 2 bases and J dropped 8 bases, with 12 bases sitting between them. The CDR3 consists of 14 residues. Here the CDR3 reads CASSEVGEAEKLFF. CDR3 sequence (DNA): TGCGCCAGCAGTGAGGTTGGGGAGGCGGAAAAACTGTTTTTT.

Many counts were recorded for this clonotype. The chain employs TRBV12-3 or TRBV12-4 and TRBJ2-1, with 8 bases identical to TRBD1. The CDR3 consists of 17 residues. The junction had 17 bases not matched to a gene; V was cut back by 4 bases and J by 9 bases. The CDR3 DNA is TGTGCCAGCAGTTCCGACAGGGGAACGGGAGAATCCACTGAGCAGTTCTTC. Residues: CASSSDRGTGESTEQFF.